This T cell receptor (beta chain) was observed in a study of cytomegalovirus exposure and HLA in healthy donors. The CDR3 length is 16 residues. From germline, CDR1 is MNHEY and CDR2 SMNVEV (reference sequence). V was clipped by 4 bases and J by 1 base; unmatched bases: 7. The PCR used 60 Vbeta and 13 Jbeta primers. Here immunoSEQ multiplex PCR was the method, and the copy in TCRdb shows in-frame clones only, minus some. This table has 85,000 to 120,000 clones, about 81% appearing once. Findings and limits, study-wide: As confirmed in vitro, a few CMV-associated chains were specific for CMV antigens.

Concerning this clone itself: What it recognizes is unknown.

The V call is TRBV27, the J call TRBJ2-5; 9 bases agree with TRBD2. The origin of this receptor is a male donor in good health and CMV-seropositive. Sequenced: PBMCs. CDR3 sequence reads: CASSSYSGSSQETQYF. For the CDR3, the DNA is TGTGCCAGCAGTTCGTATAGCGGGAGTTCCCAAGAGACCCAGTACTTC.